This TCR beta chain was identified during a study of human T cells and chemical hapten exposure (dated by TCRdb to the early 2020s). With respect to the entire study: For sensitization, 2% DPC in acetone was applied to a roughly 2 cm by roughly 2 cm area of upper inner arm skin. Throughout the study period of roughly 24 weeks, patients also received therapeutic DPC doses to the scalp every week. Alopecia areata with under or over 50% scalp involvement, alopecia totalis and alopecia universalis were represented in the patient cohort, which was mostly female. Blood was sampled from patients pre-sensitization (week 0) and at 2, 6 and about 24 weeks after DPC sensitization. Twenty-nine alopecia patients gave blood for TCR sequencing at one to four time points (pre-sensitization, 2, 6 and 24 weeks). Libraries were pooled for sequencing, and per-sample TCR yields varied mainly because of small differences in library volumes within the pool. The study tracked peripheral blood TCR repertoire changes in vivo during primary and secondary sensitization to the hapten diphenylcyclopropenone (DPC) in alopecia patients. Patch tests used Finn chambers with 0.01% DPC on the upper back, scored after 6 days by International Contact Dermatitis Research Group standards. On the study overall, not on this receptor specifically: After repeated subsampling, changes were observed in the strength of the expansion versus patch-test correlation and in the threshold at which the correlation became significant. Because every patient had alopecia, a presumed autoimmune disease, the patients' immune response might differ from that of healthy individuals. A positive correlation was found between the number of PT1 expanded TCRs and patch test score, with significance reached at thresholds 8, 16 and 32 but not 4. DPC sensitization did not change the number of TCRs with a frequency above 1 in 1000, and there was no evidence of changes in global repertoire structure. Significantly more large CDR3 similarity clusters were formed by expanded TCRs than by pre-sensitization or healthy control sets, consistent with antigen-driven responses.

About this clonotype itself: Its specific antigen is unknown. No clone much larger than this one lies a single base away; base qualities are absent.

According to the study, the label for this sample's time point signals: pre-sensitization, week 0. In the paper's terms, the treatment or condition label means: therapeutic diphenylcyclopropenone sensitization with weekly scalp DPC. At every patch-test visit, the blood draw took place before the patch test was put on. Eligible patients were aged 18 to 70, diagnosed with alopecia, deemed suitable for DPC therapy, and excluded if pregnant. Total RNA was isolated from unfractionated whole blood collected in Tempus Blood RNA tubes. Libraries came from RACE. Sequencer: NextSeq 500. Library preparation attached unique molecular identifiers to individual cDNA molecules for quantitative, reproducible TCR counting. Each blood RNA sample was used to sequence both TCR alpha and TCR beta chains. Under the source paper's analysis protocol: The median number of TCRs per sample was around 100,000, ranging from roughly 23,224 to 700,000. V, J and CDR3 annotation of the TCR reads was performed with the Decombinator software suite. For PS versus PT1 abundance plots, all samples were subsampled to the same number of TCRs (28,000). Expanded TCRs were defined as absent before sensitization and observed at least eight times at the 2-week time point. In TCRdb, the public reads were trimmed at Q25 with fastp and aligned with MiXCR, with productive beta chains retained. Identical CDR3 protein sequences are pooled into one entry, listed with their most common genes and DNA. What appears here as the V and J calls and clone size reflects TCRdb's work, not the paper's. For this sample the table gives around 350,000 distinct CDR3 sequences, of which around 5.5% were detected only once. Roughly 8.2% of the sample is taken by the ten largest.

The CDR3, from cysteine to phenylalanine, totals 14 residues. CDR3 DNA only is kept here, 42 bases in frame from base 1. V loses 3 bases, J loses 7 bases, and the germline ends lie 15 bases apart. The TCR was taken from a woman aged 18-29 years with alopecia areata. Some clones in this sample may be carry-over from other donors' samples. Rearrangement joined TRBV12-3 or TRBV12-4 to TRBJ1-2; confidence is insufficient to name the D gene. The input for sequencing was whole blood, taken in connection with sensitization to the hapten diphenylcyclopropenone (DPC). Here is the DNA: TGTGCCAGCAGTTTCGGGCCGGTCGGAATTGGCTACACCTTC. Its protein product is CASSFGPVGIGYTF.